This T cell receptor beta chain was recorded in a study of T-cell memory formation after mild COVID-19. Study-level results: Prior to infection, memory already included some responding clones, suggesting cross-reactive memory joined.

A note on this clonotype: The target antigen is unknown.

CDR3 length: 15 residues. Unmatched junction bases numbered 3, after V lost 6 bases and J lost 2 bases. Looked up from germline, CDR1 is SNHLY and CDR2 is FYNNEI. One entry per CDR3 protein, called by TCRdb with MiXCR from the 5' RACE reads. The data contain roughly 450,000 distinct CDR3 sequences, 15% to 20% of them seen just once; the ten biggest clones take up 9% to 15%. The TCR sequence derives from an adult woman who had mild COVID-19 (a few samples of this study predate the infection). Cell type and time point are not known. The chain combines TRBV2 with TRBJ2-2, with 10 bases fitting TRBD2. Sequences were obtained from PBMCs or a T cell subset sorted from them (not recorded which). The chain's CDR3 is CASRWTSGNTGELFF. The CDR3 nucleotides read TGTGCCAGCAGATGGACTAGCGGAAACACCGGGGAGCTGTTTTTT. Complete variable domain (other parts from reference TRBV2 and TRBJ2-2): EPEVTQTPSHQVTQMGQEVILRCVPISNHLYFYWYRQILGQKVEFLVSFYNNEISEKSEIFDDQFSVERPDGSNFTLKIRSTKLEDSAMYFCASRWTSGNTGELFFGEGSRLTVL.